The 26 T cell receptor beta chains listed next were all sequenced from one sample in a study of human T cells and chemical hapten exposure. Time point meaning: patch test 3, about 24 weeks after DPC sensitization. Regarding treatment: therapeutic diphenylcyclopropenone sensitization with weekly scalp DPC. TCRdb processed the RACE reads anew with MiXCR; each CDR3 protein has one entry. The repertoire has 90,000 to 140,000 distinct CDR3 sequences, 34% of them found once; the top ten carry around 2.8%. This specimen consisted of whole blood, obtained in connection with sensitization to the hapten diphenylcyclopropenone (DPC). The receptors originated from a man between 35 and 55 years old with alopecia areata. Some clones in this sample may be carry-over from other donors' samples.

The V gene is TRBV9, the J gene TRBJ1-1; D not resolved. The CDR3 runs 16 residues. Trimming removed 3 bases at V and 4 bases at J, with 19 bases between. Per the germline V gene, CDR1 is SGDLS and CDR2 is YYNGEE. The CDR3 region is CASSGTITLSGTEAFF. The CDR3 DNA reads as TGTGCCAGCAGCGGTACGATAACCTTGTCGGGCACTGAAGCTTTCTTT.

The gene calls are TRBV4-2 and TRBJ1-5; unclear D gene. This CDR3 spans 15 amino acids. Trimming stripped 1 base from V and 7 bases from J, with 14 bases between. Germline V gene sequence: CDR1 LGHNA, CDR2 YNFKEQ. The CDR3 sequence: CASSQVRGIGQPQHF. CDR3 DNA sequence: TGTGCCAGCAGCCAAGTTCGTGGGATCGGGCAGCCCCAGCATTTT.

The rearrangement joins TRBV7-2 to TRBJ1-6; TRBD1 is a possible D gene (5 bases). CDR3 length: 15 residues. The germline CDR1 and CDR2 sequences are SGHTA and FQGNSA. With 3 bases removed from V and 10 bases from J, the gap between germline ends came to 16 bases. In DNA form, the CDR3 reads TGTGCCAGCAGCTTTCAGGGAGGTCTTGTCTCACCCCTCCACTTT. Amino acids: CASSFQGGLVSPLHF. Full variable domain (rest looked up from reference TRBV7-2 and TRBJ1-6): GAGVSQSPSNKVTEKGKDVELRCDPISGHTALYWYRQSLGQGLEFLIYFQGNSAPDKSGLPSDRFSAERTGGSVSTLTIQRTQQEDSAVYLCASSFQGGLVSPLHFGNGTRLTVT.

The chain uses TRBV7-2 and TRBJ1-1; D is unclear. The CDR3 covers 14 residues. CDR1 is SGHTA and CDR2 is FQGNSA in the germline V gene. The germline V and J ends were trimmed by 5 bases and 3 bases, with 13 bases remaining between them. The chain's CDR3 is CASSLRRGDTEAFF. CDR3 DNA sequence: TGTGCCAGCAGCCTCAGAAGAGGAGACACTGAAGCTTTCTTT.

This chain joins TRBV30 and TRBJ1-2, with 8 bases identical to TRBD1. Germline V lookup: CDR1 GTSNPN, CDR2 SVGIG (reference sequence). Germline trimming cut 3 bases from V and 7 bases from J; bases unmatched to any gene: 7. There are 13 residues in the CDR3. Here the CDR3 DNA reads TGTGCCTGGAGCGTACAGGGGGAGGCTGGCTACACCTTC. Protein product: CAWSVQGEAGYTF.

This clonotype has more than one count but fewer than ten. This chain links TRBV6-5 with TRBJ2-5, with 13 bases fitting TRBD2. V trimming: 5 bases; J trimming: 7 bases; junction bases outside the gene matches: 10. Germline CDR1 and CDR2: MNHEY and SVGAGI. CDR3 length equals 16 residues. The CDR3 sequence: CASSRGTSGKSGTQYF. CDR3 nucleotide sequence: TGTGCCAGCAGTCGGGGGACTAGCGGGAAGAGTGGGACCCAGTACTTC.

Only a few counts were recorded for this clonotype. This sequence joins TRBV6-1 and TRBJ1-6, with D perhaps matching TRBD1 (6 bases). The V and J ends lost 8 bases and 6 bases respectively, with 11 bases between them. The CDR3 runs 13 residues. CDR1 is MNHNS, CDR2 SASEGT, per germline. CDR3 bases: TGTGCCAGCGTAGGGACACGTAATTCACCCCTCCACTTT. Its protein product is CASVGTRNSPLHF.

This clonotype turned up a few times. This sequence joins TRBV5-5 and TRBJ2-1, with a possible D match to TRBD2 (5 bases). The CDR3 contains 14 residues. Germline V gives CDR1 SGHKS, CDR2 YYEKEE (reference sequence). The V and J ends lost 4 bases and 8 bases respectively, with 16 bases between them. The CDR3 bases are TGTGCCAGCAGCCCCACTAGTGCCGGTTATGAGCAGTTCTTC. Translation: CASSPTSAGYEQFF.

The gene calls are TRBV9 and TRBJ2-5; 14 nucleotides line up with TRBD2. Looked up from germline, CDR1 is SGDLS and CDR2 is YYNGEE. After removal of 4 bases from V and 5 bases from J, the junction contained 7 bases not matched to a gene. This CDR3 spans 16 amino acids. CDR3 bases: TGTGCCAGCAGCACCGGGACTAGCGGGAGTTGGGAGACCCAGTACTTC. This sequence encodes CASSTGTSGSWETQYF.

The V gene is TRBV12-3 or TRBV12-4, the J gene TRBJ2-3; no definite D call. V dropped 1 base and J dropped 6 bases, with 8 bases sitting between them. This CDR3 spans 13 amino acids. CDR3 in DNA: TGTGCCAGCAGTTTAGTCCGGCGGGATACGCAGTATTTT. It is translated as CASSLVRRDTQYF.

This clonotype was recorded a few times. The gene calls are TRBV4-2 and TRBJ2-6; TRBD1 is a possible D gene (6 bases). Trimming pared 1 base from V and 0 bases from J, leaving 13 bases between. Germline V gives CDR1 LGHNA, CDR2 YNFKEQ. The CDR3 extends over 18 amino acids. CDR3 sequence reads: CASSQVSGHLSGANVLTF. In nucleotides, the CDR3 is TGTGCCAGCAGCCAAGTTTCGGGACATCTCTCTGGGGCCAACGTCCTGACTTTC.

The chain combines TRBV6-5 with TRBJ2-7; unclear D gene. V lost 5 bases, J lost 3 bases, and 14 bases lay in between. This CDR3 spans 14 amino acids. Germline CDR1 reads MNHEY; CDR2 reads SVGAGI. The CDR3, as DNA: TGTGCCAGCAGTGCGACCGGACGTAACTACGAGCAGTACGTC. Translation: CASSATGRNYEQYV.

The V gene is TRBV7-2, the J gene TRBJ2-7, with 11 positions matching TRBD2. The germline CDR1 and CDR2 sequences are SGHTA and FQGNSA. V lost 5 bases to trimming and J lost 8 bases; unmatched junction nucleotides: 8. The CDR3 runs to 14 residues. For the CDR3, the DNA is TGTGCCAGCAGCAGATTACTAGCGGGAGCTCAGCAGTACTTC. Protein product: CASSRLLAGAQQYF. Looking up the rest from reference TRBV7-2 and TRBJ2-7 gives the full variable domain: GAGVSQSPSNKVTEKGKDVELRCDPISGHTALYWYRQSLGQGLEFLIYFQGNSAPDKSGLPSDRFSAERTGGSVSTLTIQRTQQEDSAVYLCASSRLLAGAQQYFGPGTRLTVT.

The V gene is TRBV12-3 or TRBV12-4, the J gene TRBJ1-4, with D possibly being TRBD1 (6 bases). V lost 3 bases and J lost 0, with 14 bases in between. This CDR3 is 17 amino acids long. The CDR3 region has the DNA TGTGCCAGCAGTTTCGGACAGAGGCCTGCAACTAATGAAAAACTGTTTTTT. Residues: CASSFGQRPATNEKLFF.

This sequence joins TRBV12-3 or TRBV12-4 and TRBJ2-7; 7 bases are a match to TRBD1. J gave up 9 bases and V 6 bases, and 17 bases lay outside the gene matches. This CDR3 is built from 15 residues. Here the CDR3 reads CASSPTGRLYEWQYV. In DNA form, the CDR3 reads TGTGCCAGCAGCCCGACAGGGAGACTTTACGAGTGGCAGTACGTC.

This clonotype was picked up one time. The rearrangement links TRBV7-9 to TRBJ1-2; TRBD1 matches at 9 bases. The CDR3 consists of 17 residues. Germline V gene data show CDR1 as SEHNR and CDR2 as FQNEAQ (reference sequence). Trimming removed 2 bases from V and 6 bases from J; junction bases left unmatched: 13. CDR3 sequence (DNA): TGTGCCAGCAGCTTAATGTCGGGGACAGGGATGTCGAATGGCTACACCTTC. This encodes CASSLMSGTGMSNGYTF.

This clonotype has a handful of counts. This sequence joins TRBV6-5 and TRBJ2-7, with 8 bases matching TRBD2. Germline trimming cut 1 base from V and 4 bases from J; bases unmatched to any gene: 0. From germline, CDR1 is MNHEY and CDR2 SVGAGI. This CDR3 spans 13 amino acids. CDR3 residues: CASSYLAGYEQYV. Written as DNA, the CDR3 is TGTGCCAGCAGTTACTTAGCGGGGTACGAGCAGTACGTC.

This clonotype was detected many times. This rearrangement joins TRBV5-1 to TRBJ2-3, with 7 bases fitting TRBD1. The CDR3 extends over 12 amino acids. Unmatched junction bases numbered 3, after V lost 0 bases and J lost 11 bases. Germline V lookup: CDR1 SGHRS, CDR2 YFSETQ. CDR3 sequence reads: CASSLVDREQYF. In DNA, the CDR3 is TGCGCCAGCAGCTTGGTCGACAGGGAGCAGTATTTT.

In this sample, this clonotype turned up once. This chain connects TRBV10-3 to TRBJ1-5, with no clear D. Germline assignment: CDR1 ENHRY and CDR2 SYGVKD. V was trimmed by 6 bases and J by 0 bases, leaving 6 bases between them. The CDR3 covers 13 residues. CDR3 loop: CAIRDVSNQPQHF. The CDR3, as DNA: TGTGCCATCAGGGATGTTAGCAATCAGCCCCAGCATTTT.

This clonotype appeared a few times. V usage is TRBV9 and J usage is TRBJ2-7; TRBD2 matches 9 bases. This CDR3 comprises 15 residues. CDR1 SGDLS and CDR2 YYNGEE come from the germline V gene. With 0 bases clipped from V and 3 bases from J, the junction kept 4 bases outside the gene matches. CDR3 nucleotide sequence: TGTGCCAGCAGCGTAGTGGCTAGCGGGAACTACGAGCAGTACTTC. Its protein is CASSVVASGNYEQYF.

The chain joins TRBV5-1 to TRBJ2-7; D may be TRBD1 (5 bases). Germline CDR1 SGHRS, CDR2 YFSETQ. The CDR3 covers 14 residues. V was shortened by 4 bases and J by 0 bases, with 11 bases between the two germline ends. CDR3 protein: CASSATDFSYEQYF. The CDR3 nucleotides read TGCGCCAGCAGCGCGACAGATTTCTCCTACGAGCAGTACTTC.

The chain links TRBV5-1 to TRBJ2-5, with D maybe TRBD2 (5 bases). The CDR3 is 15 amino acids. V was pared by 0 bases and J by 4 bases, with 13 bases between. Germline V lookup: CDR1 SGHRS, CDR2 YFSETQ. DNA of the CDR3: TGCGCCAGCAGCTTGGGGCGTTCTAGCATAGAGACCCAGTACTTC. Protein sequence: CASSLGRSSIETQYF.

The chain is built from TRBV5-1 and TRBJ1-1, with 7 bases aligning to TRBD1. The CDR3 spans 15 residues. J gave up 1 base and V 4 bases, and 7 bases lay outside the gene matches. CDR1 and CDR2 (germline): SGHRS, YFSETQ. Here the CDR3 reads CASSQRQGPNTEAFF. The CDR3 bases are TGCGCCAGCAGCCAGAGACAGGGCCCGAACACTGAAGCTTTCTTT.

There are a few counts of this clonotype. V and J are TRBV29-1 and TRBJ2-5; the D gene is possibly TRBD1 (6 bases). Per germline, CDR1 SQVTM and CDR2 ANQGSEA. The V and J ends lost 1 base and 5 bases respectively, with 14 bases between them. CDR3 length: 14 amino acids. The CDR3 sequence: CSVEGLQGEETQYF. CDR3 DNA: TGCAGCGTTGAAGGGCTACAGGGTGAGGAGACCCAGTACTTC. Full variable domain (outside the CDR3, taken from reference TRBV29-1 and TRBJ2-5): SAVISQKPSRDICQRGTSLTIQCQVDSQVTMMFWYRQQPGQSLTLIATANQGSEATYESGFVIDKFPISRPNLTFSTLTVSNMSPEDSSIYLCSVEGLQGEETQYFGPGTRLLVL.

DNA for the CDR3: TGTGCCAGCAGTTTATCCGGGACTAGCGGAAGCACAGATACGCAGTATTTT. Its translation: CASSLSGTSGSTDTQYF. The rearrangement uses TRBV12-3 or TRBV12-4 and TRBJ2-3, with 11 bases lining up with TRBD2. This CDR3 is 17 amino acids long. Trimming removed 2 bases from V and 0 bases from J; junction bases left unmatched: 4.

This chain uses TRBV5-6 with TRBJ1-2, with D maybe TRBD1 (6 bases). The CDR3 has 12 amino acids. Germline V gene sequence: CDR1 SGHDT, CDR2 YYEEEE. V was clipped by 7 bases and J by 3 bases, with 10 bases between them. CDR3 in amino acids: CASVDRYYGYTF. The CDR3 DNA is TGTGCCAGCGTGGACAGATACTATGGCTACACCTTC. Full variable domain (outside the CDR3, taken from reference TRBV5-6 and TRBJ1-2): DAGVTQSPTHLIKTRGQQVTLRCSPKSGHDTVSWYQQALGQGPQFIFQYYEEEERQRGNFPDRFSGHQFPNYSSELNVNALLLGDSALYLCASVDRYYGYTFGSGTRLTVV.